This T cell receptor (beta chain) was captured in a study of blood T cells in healthy people across ages. Findings and limits, study-wide: Strong correlation existed between TCR beta diversity and naive T cell percentage. The recorded TCR beta diversity per million T cells decreased in a roughly linear manner with age.

On this clonotype: Its target is not known.

Per germline, CDR1 SGHRS and CDR2 YFSETQ. V lost 6 bases and J lost 8; bases outside the gene matches: 7. The CDR3 is made up of 15 amino acids. The donors, healthy Caucasians from Russia, were aged 6 to 90. Isolated per sample were at least 6.5 million PBMCs. The authors ran a second PCR of about 7 to 12 cycles using a sample-barcoded 5' primer and a J-beta primer mix. TCRdb re-called the 5' RACE reads with MiXCR, one entry per CDR3 protein. The table shows approximately 680,000 distinct CDR3 sequences, with about a third occurring only once. This sequence originates from a woman of 80 years or more in good health. This chain connects TRBV5-1 to TRBJ1-6, with 11 bases identical to TRBD1. Sequencing was carried out using blood. The CDR3: CASTRGQGADSPLHF. CDR3 bases: TGCGCCAGCACCAGAGGACAGGGGGCTGATTCACCCCTCCACTTT.